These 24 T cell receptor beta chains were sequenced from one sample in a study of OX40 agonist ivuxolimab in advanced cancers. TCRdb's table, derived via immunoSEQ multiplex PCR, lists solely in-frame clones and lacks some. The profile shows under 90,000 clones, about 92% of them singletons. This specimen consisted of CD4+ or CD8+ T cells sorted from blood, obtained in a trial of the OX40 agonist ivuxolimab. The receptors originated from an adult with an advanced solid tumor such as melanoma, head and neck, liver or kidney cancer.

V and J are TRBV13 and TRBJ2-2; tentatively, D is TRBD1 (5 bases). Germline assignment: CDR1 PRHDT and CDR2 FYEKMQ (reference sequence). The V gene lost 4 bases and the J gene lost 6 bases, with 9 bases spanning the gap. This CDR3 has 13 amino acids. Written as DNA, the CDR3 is TGTGCCAGCAGCTGGGGCAGTCCCGGGGAGCTGTTTTTT. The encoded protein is CASSWGSPGELFF. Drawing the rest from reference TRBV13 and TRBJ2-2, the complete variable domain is AAGVIQSPRHLIKEKRETATLKCYPIPRHDTVYWYQQGPGQDPQFLISFYEKMQSDKGSIPDRFSAQQFSDYHSELNMSSLELGDSALYFCASSWGSPGELFFGEGSRLTVL.

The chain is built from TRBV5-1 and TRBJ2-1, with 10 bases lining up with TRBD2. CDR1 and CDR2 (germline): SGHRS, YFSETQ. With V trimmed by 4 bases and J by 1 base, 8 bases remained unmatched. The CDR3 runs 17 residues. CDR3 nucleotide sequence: TGCGCCAGCAGCCCCCGCCCTAGCGGGAGTTCCTACAATGAGCAGTTCTTC. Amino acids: CASSPRPSGSSYNEQFF.

The CDR3 spells CATEEGSSYEQYF. DNA for the CDR3: TGTGCCACAGAAGAAGGTTCCTCCTACGAGCAGTACTTC. The J gene is TRBJ2-7, the V gene TRBV11-1; D uncertain. CDR1 and CDR2 (germline): SGHAT, FQDESV (reference sequence). Trimming shortened V by 10 bases and J by 0 bases, and 13 bases separated the two germline ends. CDR3 length: 13 residues.

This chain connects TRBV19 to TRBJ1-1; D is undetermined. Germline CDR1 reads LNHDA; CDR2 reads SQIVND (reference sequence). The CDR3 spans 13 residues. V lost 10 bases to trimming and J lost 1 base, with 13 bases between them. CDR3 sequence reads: CAILSWGNTEAFF. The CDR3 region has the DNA TGTGCCATCCTAAGCTGGGGGAACACTGAAGCTTTCTTT.

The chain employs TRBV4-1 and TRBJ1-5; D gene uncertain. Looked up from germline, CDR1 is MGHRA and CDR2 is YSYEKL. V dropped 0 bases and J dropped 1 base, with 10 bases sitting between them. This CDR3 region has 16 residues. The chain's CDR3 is CASSQEGDNSNQPQHF. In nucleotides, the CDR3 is TGCGCCAGCAGCCAAGAAGGAGACAACAGCAATCAGCCCCAGCATTTT.

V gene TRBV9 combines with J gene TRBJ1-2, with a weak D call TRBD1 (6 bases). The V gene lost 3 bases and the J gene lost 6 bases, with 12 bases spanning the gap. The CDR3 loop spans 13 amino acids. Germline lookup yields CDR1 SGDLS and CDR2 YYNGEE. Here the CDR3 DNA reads TGTGCCAGCAGCGCATGGGACATCGATGGCTACACCTTC. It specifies CASSAWDIDGYTF.

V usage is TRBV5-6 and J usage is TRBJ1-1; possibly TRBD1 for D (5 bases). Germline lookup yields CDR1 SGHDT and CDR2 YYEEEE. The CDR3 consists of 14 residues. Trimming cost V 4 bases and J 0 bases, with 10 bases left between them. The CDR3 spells CASSPLTVNTEAFF. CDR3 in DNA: TGTGCCAGCAGCCCGCTGACAGTGAACACTGAAGCTTTCTTT.

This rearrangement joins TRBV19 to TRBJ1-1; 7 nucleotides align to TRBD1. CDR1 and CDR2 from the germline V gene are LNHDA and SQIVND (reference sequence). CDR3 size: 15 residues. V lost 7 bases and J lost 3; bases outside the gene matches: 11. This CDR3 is CASNLRGGSHTEAFF. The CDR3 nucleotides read TGTGCCAGTAACCTCCGAGGGGGCAGTCACACTGAAGCTTTCTTT.

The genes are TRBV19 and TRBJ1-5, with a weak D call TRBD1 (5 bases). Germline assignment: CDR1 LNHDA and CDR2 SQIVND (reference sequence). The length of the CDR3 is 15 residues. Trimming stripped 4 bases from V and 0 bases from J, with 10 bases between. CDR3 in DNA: TGTGCCAGTAGTACGGGACCTTATAGCAATCAGCCCCAGCATTTT. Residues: CASSTGPYSNQPQHF.

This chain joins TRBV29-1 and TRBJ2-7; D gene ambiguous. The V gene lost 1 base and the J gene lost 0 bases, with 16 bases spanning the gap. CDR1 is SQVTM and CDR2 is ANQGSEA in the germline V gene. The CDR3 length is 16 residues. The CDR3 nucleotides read TGCAGCGTTGAAGGTGGACCTGACTCTATCTCCTACGAGCAGTACTTC. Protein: CSVEGGPDSISYEQYF.

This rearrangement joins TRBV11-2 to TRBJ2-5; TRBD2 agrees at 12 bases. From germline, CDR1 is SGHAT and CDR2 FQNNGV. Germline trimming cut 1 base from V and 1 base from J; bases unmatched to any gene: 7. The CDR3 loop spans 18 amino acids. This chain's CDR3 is CASSLGPSGRAIQETQYF. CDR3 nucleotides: TGTGCCAGCAGCTTAGGCCCTAGCGGGAGGGCCATCCAAGAGACCCAGTACTTC.

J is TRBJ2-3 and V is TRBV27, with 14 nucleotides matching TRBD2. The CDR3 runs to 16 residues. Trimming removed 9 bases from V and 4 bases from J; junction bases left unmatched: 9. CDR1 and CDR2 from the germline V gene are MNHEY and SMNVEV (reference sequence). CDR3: CARTTSGRAFADTQYF. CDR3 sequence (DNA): TGTGCCAGGACGACTAGCGGGAGGGCTTTTGCAGATACGCAGTATTTT.

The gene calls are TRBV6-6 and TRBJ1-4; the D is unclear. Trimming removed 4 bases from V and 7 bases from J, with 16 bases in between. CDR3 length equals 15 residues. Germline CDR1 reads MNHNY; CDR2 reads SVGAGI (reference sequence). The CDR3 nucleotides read TGTGCCAGCAGTTCACCGGGAATAATAGGTGAAAAACTGTTTTTT. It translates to CASSSPGIIGEKLFF.

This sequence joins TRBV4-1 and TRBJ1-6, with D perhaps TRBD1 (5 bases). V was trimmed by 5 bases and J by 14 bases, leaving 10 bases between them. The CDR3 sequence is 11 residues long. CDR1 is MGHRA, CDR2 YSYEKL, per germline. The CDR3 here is CASSGGGALHF. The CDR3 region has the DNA TGCGCCAGCAGCGGGGGAGGGGCCCTCCACTTT.

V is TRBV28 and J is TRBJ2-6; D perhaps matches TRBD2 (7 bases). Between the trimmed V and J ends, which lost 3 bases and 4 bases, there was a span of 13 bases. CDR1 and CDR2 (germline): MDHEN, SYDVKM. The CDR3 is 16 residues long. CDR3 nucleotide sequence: TGTGCCAGCAGTTTTTGGGGGGGCCTCGGGGCCAACGTCCTGACTTTC. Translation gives CASSFWGGLGANVLTF.

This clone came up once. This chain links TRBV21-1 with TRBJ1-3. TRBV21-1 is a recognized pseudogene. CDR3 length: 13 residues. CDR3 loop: CASSKVAGNTIYF. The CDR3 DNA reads TGTGCCAGCAGCAAAGTGGCGGGAAACACCATATATTTT.

CDR3 bases: TGTGCCAGCAGCATCCCGGAAAAGACCAAAAACATTCAGTACTTC. This gives the protein CASSIPEKTKNIQYF. The chain employs TRBV7-9 and TRBJ2-4; D remains ambiguous. The ends were cut back, 5 bases at V and 2 bases at J, with 13 bases in the middle. This CDR3 region has 15 residues. Germline assignment: CDR1 SEHNR and CDR2 FQNEAQ (reference sequence).

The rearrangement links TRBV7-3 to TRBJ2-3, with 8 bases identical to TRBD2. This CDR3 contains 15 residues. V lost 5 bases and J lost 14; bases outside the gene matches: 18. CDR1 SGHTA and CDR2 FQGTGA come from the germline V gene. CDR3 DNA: TGTGCCAGCAGCCGAGGACTAGCCCCCCTGAACGGTCGGTATTTT. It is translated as CASSRGLAPLNGRYF.

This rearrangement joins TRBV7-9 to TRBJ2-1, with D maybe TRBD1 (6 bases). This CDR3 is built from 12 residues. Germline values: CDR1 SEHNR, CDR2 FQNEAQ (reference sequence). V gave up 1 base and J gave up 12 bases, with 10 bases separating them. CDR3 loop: CASSLDGDTQFF. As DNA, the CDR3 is TGTGCCAGCAGCTTAGATGGGGACACGCAGTTCTTC.

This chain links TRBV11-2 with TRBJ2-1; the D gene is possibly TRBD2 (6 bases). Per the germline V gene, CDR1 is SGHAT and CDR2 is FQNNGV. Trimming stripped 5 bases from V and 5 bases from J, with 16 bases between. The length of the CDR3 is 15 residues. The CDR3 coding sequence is TGTGCCAGCAGCCTCCCCGGGACTTTTGACAATGAGCAGTTCTTC. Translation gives CASSLPGTFDNEQFF.

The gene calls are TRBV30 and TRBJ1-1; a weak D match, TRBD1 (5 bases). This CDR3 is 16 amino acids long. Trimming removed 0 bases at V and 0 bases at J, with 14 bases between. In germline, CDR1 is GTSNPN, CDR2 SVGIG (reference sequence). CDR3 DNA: TGTGCCTGGAGTGTATCCTCGGGACTGCTGAACACTGAAGCTTTCTTT. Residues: CAWSVSSGLLNTEAFF.

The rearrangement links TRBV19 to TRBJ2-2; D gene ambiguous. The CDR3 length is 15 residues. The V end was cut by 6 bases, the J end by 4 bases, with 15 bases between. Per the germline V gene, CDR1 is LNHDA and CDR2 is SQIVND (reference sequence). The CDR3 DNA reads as TGTGCCAGTAGCCGTTCTCCCACGGGCACCGGGGAGCTGTTTTTT. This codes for CASSRSPTGTGELFF.

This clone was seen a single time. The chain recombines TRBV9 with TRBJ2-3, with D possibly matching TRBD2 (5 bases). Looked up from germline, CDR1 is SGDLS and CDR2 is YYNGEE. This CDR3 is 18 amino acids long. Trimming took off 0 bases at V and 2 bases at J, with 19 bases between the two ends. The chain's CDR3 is CASSVEALATAPTDTQYF. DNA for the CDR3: TGTGCCAGCAGCGTAGAAGCCCTAGCCACAGCCCCCACAGATACGCAGTATTTT.

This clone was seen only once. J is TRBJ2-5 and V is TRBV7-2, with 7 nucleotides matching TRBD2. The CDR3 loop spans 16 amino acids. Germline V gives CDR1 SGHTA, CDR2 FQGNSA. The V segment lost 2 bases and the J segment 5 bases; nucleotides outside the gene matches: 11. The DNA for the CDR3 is TGTGCCAGCAGCTTAATCGGGGCAGCGGGGAAGGAGACCCAGTACTTC. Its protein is CASSLIGAAGKETQYF.